The source of this T cell receptor (beta chain) is a study of shared clonotypes between healthy human individuals. Measured with immunoSEQ multiplex PCR; TCRdb has only the in-frame clones, and not every one. The data contain around 1 million clones, around 80% of them singletons. Looked up from germline, CDR1 is SGHRS and CDR2 is YFSETQ. The CDR3 spans 16 residues. V shed 3 bases and J shed 8 bases, with 20 bases lying between them. Sequences were obtained from memory CD4+ T cells sorted from blood. Subset described: CD45RA-negative fraction. V usage is TRBV5-1 and J usage is TRBJ2-2; D is perhaps TRBD1 (5 bases). The receptor was isolated from a man between 18 and 35 years old in good health. Written as DNA, the CDR3 is TGCGCCAGCAGCTCCAGCCTGACAGTTGCTAGTGGGGAGCTGTTTTTT. Translation gives CASSSSLTVASGELFF.